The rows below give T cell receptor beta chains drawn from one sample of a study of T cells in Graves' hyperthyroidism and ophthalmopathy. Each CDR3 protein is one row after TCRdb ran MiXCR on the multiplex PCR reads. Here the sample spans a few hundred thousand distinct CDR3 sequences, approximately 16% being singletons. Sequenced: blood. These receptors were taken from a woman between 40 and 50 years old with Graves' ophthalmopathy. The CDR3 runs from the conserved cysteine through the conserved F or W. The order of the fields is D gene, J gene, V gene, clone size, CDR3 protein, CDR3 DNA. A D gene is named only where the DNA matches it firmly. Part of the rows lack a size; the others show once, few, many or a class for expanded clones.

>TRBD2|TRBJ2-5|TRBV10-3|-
CAISGDYFQETQYF
TGTGCCATCAGTGGGGACTATTTCCAAGAGACCCAGTACTTC
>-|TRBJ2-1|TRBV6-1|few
CASSDLGLRQFF
TGTGCCAGCAGTGACCTGGGACTCCGGCAGTTCTTC
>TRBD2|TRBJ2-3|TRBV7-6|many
CASSSLLAGSTDTQYF
TGTGCCAGCAGCTCGTTACTAGCGGGGTCCACAGATACGCAGTATTTT
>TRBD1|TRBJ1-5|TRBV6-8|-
CASSYSTTGGNQPQHF
TGTGCCAGCAGTTACTCGACGACAGGGGGCAACCAGCCCCAGCATTTT
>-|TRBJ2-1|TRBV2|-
CASSLWGNNEQFF
TGTGCCAGCAGCCTCTGGGGGAACAATGAGCAGTTCTTC
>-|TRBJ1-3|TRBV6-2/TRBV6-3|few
CASGTLSTGNTIYF
TGTGCCAGCGGGACCCTTTCGACCGGAAACACCATATATTTT
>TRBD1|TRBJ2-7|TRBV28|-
CASSSAGQAYEQYF
TGTGCCAGCAGTAGCGCGGGACAGGCCTACGAGCAGTACTTC
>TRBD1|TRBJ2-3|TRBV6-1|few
CASSRWDRGDTQYF
TGTGCCAGCAGCCGCTGGGACAGGGGAGATACGCAGTATTTT
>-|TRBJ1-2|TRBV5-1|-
CASSLDGTGLFAGYTF
TGCGCCAGCAGCTTGGATGGAACAGGGCTTTTCGCTGGCTACACCTTC
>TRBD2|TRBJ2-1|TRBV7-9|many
CASSRTSNEQFF
TGTGCCAGCAGCCGGACTAGCAATGAGCAGTTCTTC
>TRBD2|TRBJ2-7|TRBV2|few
CASEREVHEQYF
TGTGCCAGCGAGCGGGAGGTCCACGAGCAGTACTTC
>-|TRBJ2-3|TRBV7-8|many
CASSSRGDTQYF
TGTGCCAGCAGCTCACGAGGAGATACGCAGTATTTT
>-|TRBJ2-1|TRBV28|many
CATRRGYNEQFF
TGTGCCACCAGAAGAGGGTACAATGAGCAGTTCTTC
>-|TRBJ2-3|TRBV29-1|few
CSVGTPRGYTDTQYF
TGCAGCGTCGGGACACCGAGGGGATACACAGATACGCAGTATTTT
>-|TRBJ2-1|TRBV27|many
CASSSGLDNEQFF
TGTGCCAGCAGCTCGGGACTCGACAATGAGCAGTTCTTC
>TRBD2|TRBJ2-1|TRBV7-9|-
CASSRRGLGLAGGEQFF
TGTGCCAGCAGCCGAAGAGGGCTGGGACTAGCGGGAGGCGAGCAGTTCTTC
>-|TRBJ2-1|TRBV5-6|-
CASSPIGGSEQFF
TGTGCCAGCAGCCCCATTGGGGGGAGTGAGCAGTTCTTC
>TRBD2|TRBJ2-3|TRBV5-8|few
CASSLLLAGPTDTQYF
TGTGCCAGCAGCTTGTTATTAGCGGGACCCACAGATACGCAGTATTTT
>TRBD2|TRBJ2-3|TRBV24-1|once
CATSDPSGRPTDTQYF
TGTGCCACCAGTGACCCTAGCGGGAGGCCCACAGATACGCAGTATTTT
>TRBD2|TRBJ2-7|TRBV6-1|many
CASKRDLPPLYEQYF
TGTGCCAGCAAGCGGGACCTCCCCCCTCTATACGAGCAGTACTTC
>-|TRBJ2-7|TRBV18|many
CASSPGTSYYEQYF
TGTGCCAGCTCCCCCGGGACATCGTACTACGAGCAGTACTTC
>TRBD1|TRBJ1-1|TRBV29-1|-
CSASGTGHSMNTEAFF
TGCAGCGCTTCCGGGACAGGTCACTCTATGAACACTGAAGCTTTCTTT
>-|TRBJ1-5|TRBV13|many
CASSLRNQPQHF
TGTGCCAGCAGCTTACGTAATCAGCCCCAGCATTTT
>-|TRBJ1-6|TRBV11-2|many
CASSLDPQGYNSPLHF
TGTGCCAGCAGCTTAGATCCTCAGGGCTACAATTCACCCCTCCACTTT
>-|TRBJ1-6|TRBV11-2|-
CASSQAPGVNSPLHF
TGCGCCAGCAGCCAAGCCCCAGGGGTGAATTCACCCCTCCACTTT
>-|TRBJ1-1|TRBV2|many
CASSEQGIMNTEAFF
TGTGCCAGCAGTGAGCAGGGGATAATGAACACTGAAGCTTTCTTT
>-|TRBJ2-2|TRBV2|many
CASSDQGTNTGELFF
TGTGCCAGCAGTGATCAGGGGACGAACACCGGGGAGCTGTTTTTT
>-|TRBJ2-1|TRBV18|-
CASSPQRQGSYNEQFF
TGTGCCAGCTCACCACAACGGCAGGGCTCCTACAATGAGCAGTTCTTC
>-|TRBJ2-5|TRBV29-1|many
CSVGPPSGETQYF
TGCAGCGTTGGTCCCCCCTCGGGAGAGACCCAGTACTTC
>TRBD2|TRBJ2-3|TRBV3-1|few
CASSPGLADDTQYF
TGTGCCAGCAGCCCGGGACTAGCGGATGATACGCAGTATTTT
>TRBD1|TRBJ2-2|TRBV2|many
CASSLRQGAGELFF
TGTGCCAGCAGTCTTCGACAGGGAGCCGGGGAGCTGTTTTTT
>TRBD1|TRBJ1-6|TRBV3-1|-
CASSQGDRVSPLHF
TGTGCCAGCAGCCAAGGTGACAGGGTTTCACCCCTCCACTTT
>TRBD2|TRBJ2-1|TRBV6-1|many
CASTPYSGGNNEQFF
TGTGCCAGCACCCCCTATAGCGGGGGGAACAATGAGCAGTTCTTC
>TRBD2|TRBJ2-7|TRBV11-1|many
CASSLGGSGVYEQYF
TGTGCCAGCAGCTTAGGAGGCAGCGGGGTCTACGAGCAGTACTTC
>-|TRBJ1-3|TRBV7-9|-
CASSIYRDNNSGNTIYF
TGTGCCAGCAGTATTTACCGGGACAACAATTCTGGAAACACCATATATTTT
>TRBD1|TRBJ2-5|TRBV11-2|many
CASSSTGGLETQYF
TGTGCCAGCAGCTCAACAGGGGGCTTGGAGACCCAGTACTTC
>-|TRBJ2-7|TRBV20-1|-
CSAEGRTYGQYF
TGCAGTGCTGAAGGACGAACCTACGGGCAGTACTTC
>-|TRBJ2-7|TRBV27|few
CASSLYYRGGYEQYF
TGTGCCAGCAGTTTATATTACAGGGGAGGCTACGAGCAGTACTTC
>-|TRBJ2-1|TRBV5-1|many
CASSLVVGSYNEQFF
TGCGCCAGCAGCTTGGTCGTGGGATCCTACAATGAGCAGTTCTTC
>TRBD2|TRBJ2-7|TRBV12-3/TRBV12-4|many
CASSPSTSGSYEQYF
TGTGCCAGCAGTCCCAGTACTAGCGGTTCCTACGAGCAGTACTTC
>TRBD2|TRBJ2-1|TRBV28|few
CASSGRVGARQFF
TGTGCCAGCAGCGGGAGGGTGGGAGCAAGGCAGTTCTTC
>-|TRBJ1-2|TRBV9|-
CASSLIYYGYTF
TGTGCCAGCAGCCTTATTTACTATGGCTACACCTTC
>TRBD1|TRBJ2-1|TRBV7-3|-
CASALFGRGQGGNEQFF
TGTGCCAGCGCGCTTTTCGGCCGGGGACAGGGGGGGAATGAGCAGTTCTTC
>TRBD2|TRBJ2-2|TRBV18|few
CASSPGTSGTTGELFF
TGTGCCAGCTCACCCGGGACTAGCGGGACCACCGGGGAGCTGTTTTTT
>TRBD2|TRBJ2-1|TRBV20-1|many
CSARTPSGGIQFYNEQFF
TGCAGTGCTAGAACCCCTAGCGGGGGGATACAATTTTACAATGAGCAGTTCTTC
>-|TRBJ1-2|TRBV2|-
CASSDRGVLGYTF
TGTGCCAGCAGTGATCGGGGGGTCTTAGGTTACACCTTC
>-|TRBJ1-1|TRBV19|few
CATFNWGNTEAFF
TGTGCCACCTTTAACTGGGGGAACACTGAAGCTTTCTTT
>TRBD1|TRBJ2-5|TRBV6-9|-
CASRYDRAETQYF
TGTGCCAGCAGATATGACAGGGCCGAGACCCAGTACTTC